The rows below give T cell receptor beta chains drawn from one sample of a study of blood T cell repertoires in COVID-19. The assay was immunoSEQ multiplex PCR, and TCRdb's table has in-frame clones only and misses some. Of approximately 96,000 clones detected, about 85% appear once; the ten largest clones hold 9.5% to 12%. Sequenced sample: peripheral blood. These receptors came from a woman older than 75 with acute or convalescent COVID-19. The CDR3 runs from the conserved cysteine through the conserved F or W. A D gene is named only where the DNA matches it firmly. Some rows have no size entry. The others give once, few or many, or a class for an expanded clone.

>.|TRBJ2-7|TRBD2|TRBV7-2
CASSSGLAGGLGSYEQYF
TGTGCCAGCAGCTCGGGACTAGCGGGGGGGCTTGGGTCCTACGAGCAGTACTTC
>.|TRBJ1-2|TRBD1|TRBV10-1
CASSATGSGGYTF
TGCGCCAGCAGTGCGACAGGGTCGGGCGGCTACACCTTC
>.|TRBJ2-1|.|TRBV15
CATSRPRPGVGTYNEQFF
TGTGCCACCAGCAGACCCCGCCCCGGGGTAGGAACCTACAATGAGCAGTTCTTC
>.|TRBJ1-1|.|TRBV21-1
CASSEYRVLGTEAFF
TGTGCCAGCAGCGAATACAGGGTTTTGGGCACTGAAGCTTTCTTT
>.|TRBJ1-2|TRBD1|TRBV29-1
CSVEMGQSYGYTF
TGCAGCGTTGAAATGGGACAGTCCTATGGCTACACCTTC
>.|TRBJ2-1|.|TRBV6-2/TRBV6-3
CASSGQLYNEQFF
TGTGCCAGCAGCGGACAGCTCTACAATGAGCAGTTCTTC
>few|TRBJ2-7|TRBD1|TRBV12-3/TRBV12-4
CASSPGQGYEQYF
TGTGCCAGCAGCCCGGGACAGGGGTACGAGCAGTACTTC
>.|TRBJ2-2|TRBD2|TRBV9
CASSVAPIGRGGSDTGELFF
TGTGCCAGCAGCGTAGCTCCCATTGGGCGGGGGGGCTCCGACACCGGGGAGCTGTTTTTT
>.|TRBJ2-5|.|TRBV5-1
CASSLGGGGPQETQYF
TGCGCCAGCAGCTTGGGTGGGGGGGGGCCGCAAGAGACCCAGTACTTC
>.|TRBJ1-2|.|TRBV5-4
CASSHEDSPYGYTF
TGTGCCAGCAGCCATGAGGACAGTCCCTATGGCTACACCTTC
>.|TRBJ1-1|.|TRBV6-5
CASRGRYTEAFF
TGTGCCAGCAGGGGGCGTTACACTGAAGCTTTCTTT
>.|TRBJ2-2|.|TRBV9
CASSARTRNTGELFF
TGTGCCAGCAGCGCTAGGACACGGAACACCGGGGAGCTGTTTTTT
>.|TRBJ2-3|.|TRBV5-1
CASVSGPSSTDTQYF
TGCGCCAGCGTATCAGGTCCCTCTAGCACAGATACGCAGTATTTT
>.|TRBJ1-6|.|TRBV28
CASTFNSGGPSPLHF
TGTGCCAGTACTTTCAATTCGGGGGGGCCCTCGCCCCTCCACTTT
>.|TRBJ2-5|TRBD1|TRBV5-4
CASSLEGALRETQYF
TGTGCCAGCAGCTTGGAGGGGGCGCTGCGGGAGACCCAGTACTTC
>.|TRBJ1-6|.|TRBV25-1
CASSAFTGDRSPLHF
TGTGCCAGCAGTGCTTTTACCGGGGATCGTTCACCCCTCCACTTT
>.|TRBJ2-5|TRBD2|TRBV27
CASSPLLSGGAETQYF
TGTGCCAGCAGTCCTCTACTTAGCGGGGGGGCTGAGACCCAGTACTTC
>.|TRBJ2-4|TRBD2|TRBV3-1/TRBV3-2
CASSQHHFLGQLAGGPVAKNIQYF
TGTGCCAGCAGCCAACATCACTTCCTAGGCCAACTAGCGGGGGGCCCCGTAGCCAAAAACATTCAGTACTTC
>.|TRBJ1-6|.|TRBV28
CASSGQLNSPLHF
TGTGCCAGCAGTGGACAGCTTAATTCACCCCTCCACTTT
>few|TRBJ2-5|TRBD2|TRBV18
CASTASGEETQYF
TGTGCCAGCACTGCTAGCGGGGAAGAGACCCAGTACTTC
>.|TRBJ1-3|.|TRBV7-2
CASSSNPGAGNTIYF
TGTGCCAGCAGCTCTAATCCAGGGGCCGGCAACACCATATATTTT
>once|TRBJ2-2|.|TRBV19
CASSMSRVTGELFF
TGTGCCAGTAGTATGTCCAGGGTGACCGGGGAGCTGTTTTTT
>.|TRBJ2-2|TRBD1|TRBV5-4
CASRFDRGANTGELFF
TGTGCCAGCAGATTTGACAGGGGCGCGAACACCGGGGAGCTGTTTTTT
>.|TRBJ2-1|.|TRBV7-9
CASSLRGAPSYNEQFF
TGTGCCAGCAGCTTACGGGGGGCCCCTAGCTACAATGAGCAGTTCTTC
>.|TRBJ2-1|.|TRBV28
CASSALGRQGNEQFF
TGTGCCAGCAGTGCCCTGGGGAGGCAAGGGAATGAGCAGTTCTTC
>.|TRBJ1-6|TRBD1|TRBV19
CASSFGQGASNSPLHF
TGTGCCAGCTCCTTCGGACAGGGGGCCTCTAATTCACCCCTCCACTTT
>.|TRBJ2-7|.|TRBV14
CASSQQGIEQYF
TGTGCCAGCAGCCAACAGGGGATCGAGCAGTACTTC
>.|TRBJ1-3|.|TRBV7-9
CASDTAIGNTIYF
TGTGCCAGTGATACAGCCATTGGAAACACCATATATTTT
>.|TRBJ2-2|TRBD2|TRBV10-3
CAISFGGGLNTGELFF
TGTGCCATCTCTTTTGGCGGGGGTCTCAACACCGGGGAGCTGTTTTTT
>.|TRBJ1-1|TRBD1|TRBV5-1
CASSPGGTATPNTEAFF
TGCGCCAGCAGCCCGGGCGGGACAGCTACACCAAACACTGAAGCTTTCTTT
>.|TRBJ1-1|.|TRBV4-3
CASSQDPISGKNTEAFF
TGCGCCAGCAGCCAAGACCCGATTTCAGGGAAGAACACTGAAGCTTTCTTT
>.|TRBJ2-3|.|TRBV6-6
CASRYGTPSQDTQYF
TGTGCCAGCAGATACGGGACTCCAAGTCAAGATACGCAGTATTTT
>few|TRBJ2-2|.|TRBV18
CASSSSYTGNTGELFF
TGTGCCAGCTCATCCAGCTATACAGGGAACACCGGGGAGCTGTTTTTT
>few|TRBJ1-6|.|TRBV18
CASSPGRGYSPLHF
TGTGCCAGCTCACCTGGCAGGGGTTATTCACCCCTCCACTTT
>.|TRBJ2-1|TRBD2|TRBV6-2/TRBV6-3
CASSYWGTSGAGEQFF
TGTGCCAGCAGTTACTGGGGGACTAGCGGGGCTGGTGAGCAGTTCTTC
>.|TRBJ1-4|TRBD1|TRBV6-5
CASSQQGAVEKLFF
TGTGCCAGCAGTCAACAGGGGGCGGTTGAAAAACTGTTTTTT
>.|TRBJ1-2|.|TRBV28
CASTMDQQGYYGYTF
TGTGCCAGCACTATGGATCAACAGGGCTATTATGGCTACACCTTC
>.|TRBJ2-2|.|TRBV11-2
CASSLDPSWGEYTGELFF
TGTGCCAGCAGCTTAGATCCTTCATGGGGCGAATACACCGGGGAGCTGTTTTTT
>.|TRBJ2-7|.|TRBV6-5
CASSYMRQGPYEQYF
TGTGCCAGCAGTTATATGCGGCAGGGGCCCTACGAGCAGTACTTC
>.|TRBJ1-1|TRBD1|TRBV6-5
CARWCRGETEAFF
TGTGCCAGATGGTGCAGGGGGGAAACTGAAGCTTTCTTT
>.|TRBJ2-3|TRBD2|TRBV24-1
CATSGTPGTRTTDTQYF
TGTGCCACCAGTGGTACTCCCGGGACTAGAACCACAGATACGCAGTATTTT
>.|TRBJ1-5|.|TRBV11-2
CASGEPNQPQHF
TGTGCCAGCGGGGAGCCCAATCAGCCCCAGCATTTT